Described below is a single T cell receptor beta chain sequence and its context. Its antigen remains unidentified. The TRB cDNA libraries were prepared by 5' RACE with UMI labels. TCRdb re-called the 5' RACE reads; every CDR3 protein appears as one record, without DNA. The sample includes about 150,000 distinct CDR3 sequences. This specimen belongs to a study of CXCR3-negative and CXCR3-positive naive CD8 T cells. Study-level background: For each library, about 1.5 +/- 0.3 million TRB reads were obtained, roughly 130 million in total. Findings of the study overall: Naive CXCR3-positive cells had TRB CDR3s more hydrophobic than those of CXCR3-negative naive cells. For memory CD8+ cells diversity was much lower, but both naive subsets had comparably high diversity. Memory cells diverged, while naive CXCR3-positive and CXCR3-negative cells had similar TRBV-TRBJ usage.

The clonotype was recovered from a human donor in good health. Some clones in this sample may be carry-over from other donors' samples. What was sequenced was naive CXCR3+ CD8+ T cells from blood. Indicated subset: CD45RO-CCR7+CD27+CD95- naive CD8+ T cells expressing CXCR3 (TNR3+).

The CDR3 spells CASSSGDSSNQPQHF. V and J are TRBV9 and TRBJ1-5; lacking DNA, the TRBD1 call made by TCRdb goes unchecked. CDR1 is SGDLS, CDR2 YYNGEE, per germline. The CDR3 spans 15 residues.